These T cell receptor beta chains were read from a single sample in a study of T cell repertoires in cytomegalovirus infection. TCRdb passed the reads through MiXCR, listing each CDR3 protein once. The data show fewer than 250,000 distinct CDR3 sequences, over 20% seen once. Specimen: CD8+ T cells from PBMCs. The receptors stem from a human donor in good health (CMV status not recorded). Some clones in this sample may be carry-over from other donors' samples. Both conserved end residues are part of each CDR3. Each record gives: D gene, J gene, clone size, V gene, CDR3 protein, CDR3 DNA. D genes are given only for firm matches. Expanded clones get a size class; other rows say once, few or many, or leave the size out.

-	TRBJ1-2	-	TRBV13	CASSLGGAVGYTF	TGTGCCAGCAGCTTAGGAGGGGCGGTTGGCTACACCTTC
-	TRBJ1-1	-	TRBV12-3/TRBV12-4	CASSFSRSRDTEAFF	TGTGCCAGCAGTTTTTCAAGGAGTCGGGACACTGAAGCTTTCTTT
-	TRBJ1-3	many	TRBV12-3/TRBV12-4	CASSPGQRISGNTIYF	TGTGCCAGCAGTCCAGGACAGCGCATTTCTGGAAACACCATATATTTT
-	TRBJ1-5	-	TRBV20-1	CSARDVLTVDQPQHF	TGCAGTGCTAGAGATGTGTTGACAGTAGATCAGCCCCAGCATTTT
TRBD1	TRBJ2-7	-	TRBV5-5	CASSLSGTVTYEQYF	TGTGCCAGCAGCTTGTCCGGGACAGTAACCTACGAGCAGTACTTC
TRBD1	TRBJ1-5	many	TRBV12-3/TRBV12-4	CASSETGGKEPQHF	TGTGCCAGCAGTGAGACAGGGGGCAAGGAGCCCCAGCATTTT
-	TRBJ2-7	many	TRBV7-2	CASSLPGQSSYEQYF	TGTGCCAGCAGCTTACCTGGACAGAGCTCCTACGAGCAGTACTTC
-	TRBJ2-7	-	TRBV20-1	CSATDGKTGEQYF	TGCAGTGCTACGGACGGAAAAACAGGGGAGCAGTACTTC
-	TRBJ2-2	-	TRBV28	CASSLWTTGELFF	TGTGCCAGCAGTTTATGGACAACCGGGGAGCTGTTTTTT
TRBD2	TRBJ2-1	-	TRBV24-1	CATSGAGYNEQFF	TGTGCCACGAGCGGGGCCGGATACAATGAGCAGTTCTTC
TRBD1	TRBJ1-2	few	TRBV28	CASSPPATGGFGYTF	TGTGCCAGCAGCCCCCCGGCGACAGGGGGCTTTGGCTACACCTTC
-	TRBJ2-1	few	TRBV7-9	CASSPVLAYGEQFF	TGTGCCAGCAGCCCGGTCCTAGCGTATGGTGAGCAGTTCTTC
-	TRBJ1-2	many	TRBV7-2	CASSLPSPYGYTF	TGTGCCAGCAGCTTACCCTCCCCCTATGGCTACACCTTC
-	TRBJ1-2	-	TRBV14	CASSQRQDFYGYTF	TGTGCCAGCAGCCAACGGCAGGACTTCTATGGCTACACCTTC
TRBD1	TRBJ2-3	few	TRBV20-1	CSASIPTGAIRSTDTQYF	TGCAGTGCTAGCATTCCGACAGGGGCCATTAGGTCCACAGATACGCAGTATTTT
-	TRBJ2-3	-	TRBV30	CAWAGAGDTQYF	TGTGCCTGGGCGGGGGCTGGGGATACGCAGTATTTT
-	TRBJ2-7	few	TRBV19	CASNSEGSSDEQYF	TGTGCCAGTAATTCCGAGGGGTCCTCGGACGAGCAGTACTTC
-	TRBJ2-7	-	TRBV6-1	CASSRTPPTYEQYF	TGTGCCAGCAGTAGGACACCGCCGACCTACGAGCAGTACTTC
-	TRBJ1-2	few	TRBV2	CAIGPIYTF	TGTGCCATCGGCCCCATCTACACCTTC
TRBD1	TRBJ1-2	once	TRBV6-5	CASTIGTGKGYTF	TGTGCCAGCACCATCGGGACAGGGAAAGGCTACACCTTC
-	TRBJ1-1	many	TRBV7-3	CASRRGMGTEAFF	TGTGCCAGCAGGCGGGGAATGGGCACTGAAGCTTTCTTT
-	TRBJ2-7	-	TRBV27	CASRGNGYEQYF	TGTGCCAGCAGAGGAAACGGCTACGAGCAGTACTTC
TRBD1	TRBJ1-1	-	TRBV19	CASSTKQGTTTEAFF	TGTGCCAGTAGTACTAAACAGGGGACGACCACTGAAGCTTTCTTT
TRBD2	TRBJ2-1	-	TRBV20-1	CTISHRAGGPREQFF	TGCACCATTTCCCACCGGGCGGGGGGGCCAAGGGAGCAGTTCTTC
-	TRBJ1-1	-	TRBV20-1	CSADRTDSNTEAFF	TGCAGTGCCGACAGGACGGACTCGAACACTGAAGCTTTCTTT
-	TRBJ1-2	-	TRBV29-1	CSVERPRADHGYTF	TGCAGCGTTGAACGGCCTAGGGCAGACCATGGCTACACCTTC
-	TRBJ2-3	-	TRBV6-1	CASSYTGEDTQYF	TGTGCCAGCAGTTATACGGGGGAAGATACGCAGTATTTT
-	TRBJ2-1	-	TRBV7-6	CASSFIPPTTYNEQFF	TGTGCCAGCAGCTTTATCCCCCCCACAACGTACAATGAGCAGTTCTTC
-	TRBJ1-5	many	TRBV20-1	CSARDWQRFNQPQHF	TGCAGTGCTAGAGATTGGCAGAGATTCAACCAGCCCCAGCATTTT
-	TRBJ1-2	-	TRBV12-3/TRBV12-4	CASSFRRNYGYTF	TGTGCCAGCAGTTTTCGACGGAACTATGGCTACACCTTC
-	TRBJ1-1	-	TRBV19	CASSIHGTNTEAFF	TGTGCCAGTAGTATACATGGAACGAACACTGAAGCTTTCTTT
-	TRBJ2-2	many	TRBV19	CASSFEVANTGELFF	TGTGCCAGTAGCTTCGAGGTAGCGAACACCGGGGAGCTGTTTTTT
TRBD1	TRBJ1-1	-	TRBV20-1	CSARGAGGAEAFF	TGCAGTGCTCGCGGGGCAGGGGGCGCTGAAGCTTTCTTT
TRBD2	TRBJ2-7	-	TRBV2	CASSTGTNSYEQYF	TGTGCCAGCAGTACCGGGACTAACTCCTACGAGCAGTACTTC
-	TRBJ2-7	few	TRBV7-9	CASSEGTTSYEQYF	TGTGCCAGCAGCGAAGGGACGACCAGCTACGAGCAGTACTTC
-	TRBJ1-2	-	TRBV29-1	CSVDSRGYGYTF	TGCAGCGTTGACTCCAGGGGCTATGGCTACACCTTC
-	TRBJ1-2	few	TRBV5-4	CASSLGQGGGYTF	TGTGCCAGCAGCTTGGGGCAGGGAGGCGGCTACACCTTC
-	TRBJ1-1	-	TRBV10-3	CAISETGVNTEAFF	TGTGCCATCAGTGAGACAGGTGTGAACACTGAAGCTTTCTTT
-	TRBJ2-7	few	TRBV7-9	CASSPALRQGLTYEQYF	TGTGCCAGCAGCCCAGCCCTAAGGCAGGGGCTGACCTACGAGCAGTACTTC
TRBD1	TRBJ2-7	many	TRBV29-1	CSVEGTGADYEQYF	TGCAGCGTTGAAGGGACAGGGGCCGACTACGAGCAGTACTTC
-	TRBJ1-2	few	TRBV2	CASYPVGSYGYTF	TGTGCCAGCTATCCGGTGGGCAGCTATGGCTACACCTTC
TRBD1	TRBJ1-1	-	TRBV5-1	CASSLEGQGVSEAFF	TGCGCCAGCAGCTTGGAGGGACAGGGGGTGAGTGAAGCTTTCTTT
-	TRBJ2-1	many	TRBV6-2/TRBV6-3	CASDNQSKNEQFF	TGTGCCAGCGACAATCAGAGTAAGAATGAGCAGTTCTTC
TRBD1	TRBJ1-6	-	TRBV4-1	CASSQEWTGLTPLHF	TGCGCCAGCAGCCAAGAATGGACAGGGCTGACACCCCTCCACTTT
-	TRBJ2-6	-	TRBV2	CASSESWTSGANVLTF	TGTGCCAGCAGTGAAAGTTGGACCTCTGGGGCCAACGTCCTGACTTTC
-	TRBJ1-1	-	TRBV9	CASSVLISTEAFF	TGTGCCAGCAGCGTGCTGATCAGCACTGAAGCTTTCTTT
-	TRBJ2-3	-	TRBV29-1	CSVEGAGLTDTQYF	TGCAGCGTTGAAGGCGCGGGACTTACAGATACGCAGTATTTT
TRBD2	TRBJ2-3	-	TRBV29-1	CSARLAGANTDTQYF	TGCAGCGCCAGACTAGCGGGGGCCAACACAGATACGCAGTATTTT
-	TRBJ2-7	once	TRBV7-9	CASSAGSGEQYF	TGTGCCAGCAGCGCAGGGTCCGGGGAGCAGTACTTC
-	TRBJ1-1	-	TRBV6-5	CASSYLGPPEAFF	TGTGCCAGCAGTTACTTGGGGCCCCCGGAAGCTTTCTTT
TRBD2	TRBJ2-3	few	TRBV12-3/TRBV12-4	CASSFFSGGSADTQYF	TGTGCCAGCAGTTTCTTCAGCGGGGGGAGCGCAGATACGCAGTATTTT